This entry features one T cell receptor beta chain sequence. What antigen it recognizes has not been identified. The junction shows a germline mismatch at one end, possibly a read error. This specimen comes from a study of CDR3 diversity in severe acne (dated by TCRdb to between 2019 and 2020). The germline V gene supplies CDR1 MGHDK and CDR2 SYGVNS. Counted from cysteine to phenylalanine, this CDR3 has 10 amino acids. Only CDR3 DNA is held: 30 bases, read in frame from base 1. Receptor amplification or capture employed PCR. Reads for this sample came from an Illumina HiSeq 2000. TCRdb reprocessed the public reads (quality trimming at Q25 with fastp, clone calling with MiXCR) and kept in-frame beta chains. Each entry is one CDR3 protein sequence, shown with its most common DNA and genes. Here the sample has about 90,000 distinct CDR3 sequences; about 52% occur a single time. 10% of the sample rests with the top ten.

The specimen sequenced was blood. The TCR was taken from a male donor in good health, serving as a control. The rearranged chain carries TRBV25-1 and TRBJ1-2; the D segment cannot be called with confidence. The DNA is TGTACCAGCAGTGATACTGGCTACACCTTC. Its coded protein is CTSSDTGYTF.